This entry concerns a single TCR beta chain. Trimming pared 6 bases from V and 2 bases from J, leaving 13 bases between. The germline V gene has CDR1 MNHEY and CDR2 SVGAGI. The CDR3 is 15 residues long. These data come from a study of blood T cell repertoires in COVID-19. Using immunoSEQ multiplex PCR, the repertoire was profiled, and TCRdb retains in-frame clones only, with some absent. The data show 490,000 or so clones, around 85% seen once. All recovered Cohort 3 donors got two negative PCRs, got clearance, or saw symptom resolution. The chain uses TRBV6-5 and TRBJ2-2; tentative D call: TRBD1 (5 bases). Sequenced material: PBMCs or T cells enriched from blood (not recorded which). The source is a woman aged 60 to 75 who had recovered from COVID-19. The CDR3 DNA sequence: TGTGCCAGCAGCCAAGACAGACCAAACACCGGGGAGCTGTTTTTT. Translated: CASSQDRPNTGELFF.